A selection of T cell receptor beta chains follows, all from one sample in a study of cytomegalovirus exposure and HLA in healthy donors. The data were produced by immunoSEQ multiplex PCR, yet TCRdb's version contains in-frame clones alone and is incomplete. The sample consists of around 160,000 clones, roughly 77% of them appearing once. The sample comprised PBMCs. These TCRs come from a woman aged 40 to 50 in good health and CMV-seropositive. Both conserved end residues are part of each CDR3. Fields, in order: CDR3 protein, CDR3 DNA, V gene, clone size, D gene, J gene. The D gene is left open where the match is weak. Clone size is not always given. Where it is, it says once, few, many or a class for expanded clones.

CDR3 protein: CASGLDRDTQYF
CDR3 DNA: TGTGCCAGCGGTCTTGACAGGGATACGCAGTATTTT
V gene: TRBV28
clone size: NA
D gene: NA
J gene: TRBJ2-3

CDR3 protein: CASSPTSGEGYEQYF
CDR3 DNA: TGCGCCAGCAGTCCTACTTCAGGGGAAGGCTACGAGCAGTACTTC
V gene: TRBV4-3
clone size: NA
D gene: NA
J gene: TRBJ2-7

CDR3 protein: CASSVVPTGLETQYF
CDR3 DNA: TGTGCCAGCAGCGTAGTACCGACAGGTTTGGAGACCCAGTACTTC
V gene: TRBV9
clone size: once
D gene: NA
J gene: TRBJ2-5

CDR3 protein: CAGRGQGHSPLHF
CDR3 DNA: TGTGCCGGTAGGGGACAGGGTCATTCACCCCTCCACTTT
V gene: TRBV2
clone size: NA
D gene: TRBD1
J gene: TRBJ1-6

CDR3 protein: CAYRTGEYEKLFF
CDR3 DNA: TGTGCCTACCGGACAGGGGAGTATGAAAAACTGTTTTTT
V gene: TRBV30
clone size: NA
D gene: TRBD1
J gene: TRBJ1-4

CDR3 protein: CAWSDRDRGGYTF
CDR3 DNA: TGTGCCTGGAGTGACCGGGACCGGGGGGGCTACACCTTC
V gene: TRBV30
clone size: NA
D gene: NA
J gene: TRBJ1-2

CDR3 protein: CASSLKQAYTGELFF
CDR3 DNA: TGCGCCAGCTCCCTAAAGCAAGCGTACACCGGGGAGCTGTTTTTT
V gene: TRBV4-1
clone size: few
D gene: NA
J gene: TRBJ2-2

CDR3 protein: CASSPDGGGYGYTF
CDR3 DNA: TGTGCCAGCAGTCCTGACGGCGGGGGGTATGGCTACACCTTC
V gene: TRBV6-5
clone size: NA
D gene: NA
J gene: TRBJ1-2

CDR3 protein: CASSSLQGLPYNEQFF
CDR3 DNA: TGTGCCAGCAGCTCGTTGCAGGGTTTGCCCTACAATGAGCAGTTCTTC
V gene: TRBV5-6
clone size: NA
D gene: NA
J gene: TRBJ2-1

CDR3 protein: CAISDPGNGYTF
CDR3 DNA: TGTGCCATCAGTGACCCCGGGAATGGCTACACCTTC
V gene: TRBV10-3
clone size: NA
D gene: NA
J gene: TRBJ1-2

CDR3 protein: CASSSSPGQSYEQYF
CDR3 DNA: TGCGCCAGCAGCAGCAGTCCGGGACAGTCCTACGAGCAGTACTTC
V gene: TRBV4-1
clone size: NA
D gene: TRBD1
J gene: TRBJ2-7

CDR3 protein: CASSQTAGGPSDTQYF
CDR3 DNA: TGTGCCAGCAGTCAAACAGCGGGAGGGCCCTCAGATACGCAGTATTTT
V gene: TRBV6-6
clone size: NA
D gene: TRBD2
J gene: TRBJ2-3

CDR3 protein: CAWSSGGVEAFF
CDR3 DNA: TGTGCCTGGAGTTCGGGAGGGGTTGAAGCTTTCTTT
V gene: TRBV30
clone size: NA
D gene: NA
J gene: TRBJ1-1

CDR3 protein: CASSFLAGGTEQFF
CDR3 DNA: TGTGCCAGTAGTTTTCTAGCGGGAGGGACAGAGCAGTTCTTC
V gene: TRBV19
clone size: NA
D gene: TRBD2
J gene: TRBJ2-1

CDR3 protein: CASSTGGAGRETQYF
CDR3 DNA: TGTGCCAGCAGCACAGGCGGCGCAGGGAGGGAGACCCAGTACTTC
V gene: TRBV7-2
clone size: few
D gene: NA
J gene: TRBJ2-5

CDR3 protein: CASSEHPGSNYEQYF
CDR3 DNA: TGTGCCAGCAGTGAACACCCAGGATCTAACTACGAGCAGTACTTC
V gene: TRBV6-1
clone size: NA
D gene: NA
J gene: TRBJ2-7

CDR3 protein: CASSKDIRNTIYF
CDR3 DNA: TGTGCCAGCAGCAAAGACATTAGAAACACCATATATTTT
V gene: TRBV21-1
clone size: few
D gene: NA
J gene: TRBJ1-3

CDR3 protein: CASSLGAGQPQHF
CDR3 DNA: TGTGCCAGCAGCTTAGGCGCCGGGCAGCCCCAGCATTTT
V gene: TRBV7-9
clone size: NA
D gene: NA
J gene: TRBJ1-5

CDR3 protein: CASSYGLVGTDTQYF
CDR3 DNA: TGTGCCAGCAGTTACGGACTAGTGGGGACAGATACGCAGTATTTT
V gene: TRBV6-6
clone size: NA
D gene: TRBD2
J gene: TRBJ2-3

CDR3 protein: CASSLDPQGAGTYGYTF
CDR3 DNA: TGTGCCAGCAGCTTAGATCCCCAGGGGGCCGGGACCTATGGCTACACCTTC
V gene: TRBV13
clone size: NA
D gene: TRBD1
J gene: TRBJ1-2

CDR3 protein: CASRLRTRNTEAFF
CDR3 DNA: TGTGCCAGCCGCCTTAGGACACGTAACACTGAAGCTTTCTTT
V gene: TRBV27
clone size: NA
D gene: NA
J gene: TRBJ1-1

CDR3 protein: CASTRLAGGSDTQYF
CDR3 DNA: TGCGCCAGCACCAGACTAGCGGGAGGCTCAGATACGCAGTATTTT
V gene: TRBV4-3
clone size: NA
D gene: TRBD2
J gene: TRBJ2-3

CDR3 protein: CATSRDQGSQPQHF
CDR3 DNA: TGTGCCACCAGCAGAGATCAGGGCAGCCAGCCCCAGCATTTT
V gene: TRBV15
clone size: NA
D gene: NA
J gene: TRBJ1-5

CDR3 protein: CASRRDRSNEKLFF
CDR3 DNA: TGTGCCAGTCGACGGGACAGATCAAATGAAAAACTGTTTTTT
V gene: TRBV19
clone size: NA
D gene: TRBD1
J gene: TRBJ1-4

CDR3 protein: CASSYSAGGYQETQYF
CDR3 DNA: TGTGCCAGCAGTTACTCGGCGGGGGGGTACCAAGAGACCCAGTACTTC
V gene: TRBV6-5
clone size: NA
D gene: TRBD2
J gene: TRBJ2-5

CDR3 protein: CASSEVRAHSFSGNTIYF
CDR3 DNA: TGCGCCAGCAGCGAGGTCAGGGCCCATTCCTTCTCTGGAAACACCATATATTTT
V gene: TRBV10-2
clone size: NA
D gene: NA
J gene: TRBJ1-3

CDR3 protein: CASARQGMNTEAFF
CDR3 DNA: TGTGCCAGCGCGAGGCAGGGGATGAACACTGAAGCTTTCTTT
V gene: TRBV2
clone size: NA
D gene: NA
J gene: TRBJ1-1

CDR3 protein: CASTRQGTYNEQFF
CDR3 DNA: TGTGCCAGCACCCGACAGGGTACCTACAATGAGCAGTTCTTC
V gene: TRBV5-4
clone size: NA
D gene: TRBD1
J gene: TRBJ2-1

CDR3 protein: CASSEPDRAGGYTF
CDR3 DNA: TGTGCCAGCAGTGAACCCGACAGGGCAGGTGGCTACACCTTC
V gene: TRBV2
clone size: few
D gene: TRBD1
J gene: TRBJ1-2